This TCR beta chain came from a study of shared clonotypes between healthy human individuals. This clone was seen a single time. Its antigen is unknown. V shed 7 bases and J 5 bases; nucleotides not matched to a gene: 20. This CDR3 contains 18 residues. The germline V gene encodes CDR1 MDHEN and CDR2 SYDVKM. The study drew its donors from healthy HIV-negative adults without recent acute infections or vaccinations. Partitioning of CD4+ cells yielded a CD45RA+ naive subset and a CD45RA-negative memory subset. Several immunoSEQ plates held equal portions of the genomic DNA taken from each subset. Sequencing was performed with immunoSEQ multiplex PCR; in TCRdb, only in-frame clones are kept and a portion is missing. The repertoire holds fewer than 2.5 million clones, with more than 85% as singletons. Study conclusions and caveats: It was the non-shared clonotypes that had lower generation probabilities than clonotypes shared by all four donors.

The material sequenced was naive CD4+ T cells from PBMCs. Subset of the sample: CD45RA+ positively selected. The chain joins TRBV28 to TRBJ2-7, with 10 bases identical to TRBD2. The receptor comes from a man younger than 35 in good health. Some clones in this sample may be carry-over from other donors' samples. CDR3 amino acids: CASTSWASGRSGGNEQYF. CDR3 nucleotides: TGTGCCAGCACCTCATGGGCTAGCGGGAGATCTGGGGGGAACGAGCAGTACTTC.